One sample yielded the 18 T cell receptor beta chains listed below, sequenced in a study of response to subunit inactivated influenza vaccine. TCRdb passed the RT-PCR reads through MiXCR, listing each CDR3 protein once. Of around 200,000 distinct CDR3 sequences in the sample, around 9% were seen once. This specimen consisted of non-naive T cells sorted from PBMCs, obtained on the day of vaccination. These receptors were taken from a middle-aged man who received an inactivated influenza vaccine.

This clonotype has ten or more counts. J is TRBJ1-6 and V is TRBV7-9, with a possible D match to TRBD1 (5 bases). Trimming shortened V by 5 bases and J by 7 bases, and 15 bases separated the two germline ends. This CDR3 has 15 residues. Looked up from germline, CDR1 is SEHNR and CDR2 is FQNEAQ (reference sequence). In DNA form, the CDR3 reads TGTGCCAGCAGCCCCGGTGGGGGTAGAAATTCACCCCTCCACTTT. It specifies CASSPGGGRNSPLHF. Using reference TRBV7-9 and TRBJ1-6 for the parts outside the CDR3, the full variable domain is DTGVSQNPRHKITKRGQNVTFRCDPISEHNRLYWYRQTLGQGPEFLTYFQNEAQLEKSRLLSDRFSAERPKGSFSTLEIQRTEQGDSAMYLCASSPGGGRNSPLHFGNGTRLTVT.

Judged by abundance, this clonotype is medium-sized. The chain links TRBV27 to TRBJ2-2, with 7 nucleotides matching TRBD1. Per germline, CDR1 MNHEY and CDR2 SMNVEV (reference sequence). This CDR3 has 16 amino acids. J was trimmed by 2 bases and V by 5 bases; bases with no gene match: 8. The CDR3 nucleotides are TGTGCCAGCAGTGGGGAGACAGGGTACAACACCGGGGAGCTGTTTTTT. This encodes CASSGETGYNTGELFF.

This clonotype was detected only a few times. The chain is built from TRBV7-2 and TRBJ2-7, with 8 bases identical to TRBD2. From germline, CDR1 is SGHTA and CDR2 FQGNSA. V dropped 2 bases and J dropped 5; count of bases not matched to a gene: 8. The length of the CDR3 is 15 residues. CDR3 protein: CASSLSSGLYDEQYF. As DNA, the CDR3 is TGTGCCAGCAGCTTATCTAGCGGGTTATATGACGAGCAGTACTTC.

As regards this clonotype: One end of the junction is discordant with germline, which a read error may explain. The chain couples TRBV2 to TRBJ2-2; 10 bases align to TRBD2. There are 15 residues in the CDR3. From germline, CDR1 is SNHLY and CDR2 FYNNEI. CDR3 bases: TGTGCCAGCAGGGAAGTAGCGGGAGGTTTCGGGGAGCTGTTTTTT. Translating it yields CASREVAGGFGELFF.

CDR3 coding DNA: TGTGCCAGCACCGACGACCTCGGTCTCACCGGGGAGCTGTTTTTT. It encodes CASTDDLGLTGELFF. The V call is TRBV3-1, the J call TRBJ2-2; D is unresolved. Germline V gene lookup returns CDR1 LGHDT and CDR2 YNNKEL (reference sequence). The CDR3 covers 15 residues. The V gene lost 7 bases and the J gene lost 4 bases, with 16 bases spanning the gap.

This clonotype was picked up a small number of times. The chain links TRBV2 to TRBJ1-5; D ambiguous. Germline V gene lookup returns CDR1 SNHLY and CDR2 FYNNEI. This CDR3 has 14 residues. V was cut by 6 bases and J by 0 bases, with 9 bases left in between. CDR3 nucleotide sequence: TGTGCCAGCAGGACGGATAATAGCAATCAGCCCCAGCATTTT. Amino acids: CASRTDNSNQPQHF.

This clonotype turned up a few times. The genes are TRBV4-3 and TRBJ2-2, with D possibly matching TRBD1 (5 bases). Germline loops: CDR1 LGHNA, CDR2 YSLEER. Trimming pared 0 bases from V and 5 bases from J, leaving 10 bases between. This CDR3 is built from 15 residues. The CDR3 region has the DNA TGCGCCAGCAGCCAAGAATGGGCAGGGACCGGGGAGCTGTTTTTT. Protein: CASSQEWAGTGELFF.

V is TRBV7-2 and J is TRBJ2-1; D is perhaps TRBD2 (6 bases). The germline V gene has CDR1 SGHTA and CDR2 FQGNSA. Between the trimmed V and J ends, which lost 4 bases and 7 bases, there was a span of 20 bases. The CDR3 covers 16 residues. CDR3 residues: CASSSSSGHLGNEQFF. CDR3 nucleotide sequence: TGTGCCAGCAGCTCCTCCAGCGGGCACCTGGGGAATGAGCAGTTCTTC.

CDR3 nucleotide sequence: TGTGCCAGCAGCAGACACAGGGGTAGCAATCAGCCCCAGCATTTT. Translating it yields CASSRHRGSNQPQHF. The chain links TRBV28 to TRBJ1-5, with 7 bases identical to TRBD1. Unmatched junction bases numbered 5, after V lost 6 bases and J lost 0 bases. This CDR3 region has 15 residues. Per germline, CDR1 MDHEN and CDR2 SYDVKM.

This chain connects TRBV29-1 to TRBJ1-1, with 7 nucleotides matching TRBD1. CDR3 length equals 12 residues. Trimming cost V 7 bases and J 3 bases; bases outside gene matches: 5. Looked up from germline, CDR1 is SQVTM and CDR2 is ANQGSEA. CDR3 in DNA: TGCAGCGGGTCCACAGGGGACACTGAAGCTTTCTTT. This gives the protein CSGSTGDTEAFF.

This clonotype was seen a handful of times. The CDR3: CASSGPKQRAETQYF. In DNA, the CDR3 is TGTGCCAGCTCTGGTCCAAAGCAAAGAGCGGAGACCCAGTACTTC. The rearrangement joins TRBV18 to TRBJ2-5; no definite D call. Germline V CDR1 and CDR2: KGHSH, LQKENI. Trimming took 6 bases from V and 5 from J, leaving 19 bases between them. The CDR3 is made up of 15 amino acids.

This clonotype came up a few times. V is TRBV5-1 and J is TRBJ2-3; 10 nucleotides match TRBD1. Germline CDR1 is SGHRS and CDR2 is YFSETQ. V shed 3 bases and J 5 bases; nucleotides not matched to a gene: 3. The CDR3 has 14 amino acids. The CDR3 DNA follows: TGCGCCAGCAGCTGGGGGACAGGGGAAGATACGCAGTATTTT. Translating it yields CASSWGTGEDTQYF. Full variable domain (remainder filled in from reference TRBV5-1 and TRBJ2-3): KAGVTQTPRYLIKTRGQQVTLSCSPISGHRSVSWYQQTPGQGLQFLFEYFSETQRNKGNFPGRFSGRQFSNSRSEMNVSTLELGDSALYLCASSWGTGEDTQYFGPGTRLTVL.

The rearrangement uses TRBV27 and TRBJ1-5; 9 nucleotides line up with TRBD1. The CDR3 sequence is 16 residues long. Germline V gene data show CDR1 as MNHEY and CDR2 as SMNVEV (reference sequence). The V and J ends lost 0 bases and 6 bases, in that order; junction bases with no gene match: 6. CDR3 nucleotides: TGTGCCAGCAGTTTATCGCAACAGGGGGCTGGTCAGCCCCAGCATTTT. Translated: CASSLSQQGAGQPQHF.

A note on this clonotype: Sequence at one end of the junction differs from germline and may be a read error. The CDR3: CSAYINGAVPF. In nucleotides, the CDR3 is TGCAGTGCTTATATCAACGGGGCGGTCCCATTT. The gene calls are TRBV20-1 and TRBJ2-7; D assignment may be TRBD1 or TRBD2 (5 bases each). The germline V gene encodes CDR1 DFQATT and CDR2 SNEGSKA (reference sequence). This CDR3 spans 11 amino acids.

V is TRBV7-8 and J is TRBJ2-7; no firm D call. V dropped 1 base and J dropped 1 base, with 11 bases sitting between them. The CDR3 is made up of 15 amino acids. The germline V gene has CDR1 SGHVS and CDR2 FQNEAQ. The CDR3 DNA reads as TGTGCCAGCAGCTTAGGCCCAGATTTATCCTACGAGCAGTACTTC. Residues: CASSLGPDLSYEQYF.

The rearrangement joins TRBV12-3 or TRBV12-4 to TRBJ1-5; the D is unclear. V lost 3 bases and J 4 bases, leaving 7 bases between the germline ends. The CDR3 is 13 residues long. The CDR3 DNA reads TGTGCCAGCAGTTTCAGTGAGAATCAGCCCCAGCATTTT. It translates to CASSFSENQPQHF.

Of note for this clonotype: A read error is possible here, since a much larger clone lies one base away. The chain couples TRBV20-1 to TRBJ2-1; no reliable D call. The CDR3 length is 12 residues. Looked up from germline, CDR1 is DFQATT and CDR2 is SNEGSKA (reference sequence). The DNA for the CDR3 is TGCAGTGCCCGAAGCTCCTACAATAAGCAGTTCTTC. Translation: CSARSSYNKQFF.

This sequence joins TRBV19 and TRBJ2-6; 8 bases are shared with TRBD1. V dropped 2 bases and J dropped 4; count of bases not matched to a gene: 7. CDR3 length: 17 amino acids. Germline-derived CDR1 and CDR2 are LNHDA and SQIVND (reference sequence). CDR3 in amino acids: CASSILQGARGANVLTF. CDR3 sequence (DNA): TGTGCCAGTAGTATACTGCAGGGGGCGCGGGGGGCCAACGTCCTGACTTTC.